Listed here is a single T cell receptor beta chain. Its specificity is not known. This record belongs to a study of T cells expressing NK-cell markers. Study overall: Repertoires of TCR beta were obtained from T cells sorted as CD3+CD56+NKG2C+, CD3+CD56+NKG2C- and CD3+CD56-NKG2C+. Seven sequenced donors out of eight were HCMV-seropositive, one seronegative. Study observations and caveats: Among CD8+ T cells from about six donors, dominant NKG2C+ clonotypes accounted for about 1.0-7.0%. A handful of donors showed these clonotypes also leading the CD3+CD56-NKG2C+ fraction.

No DNA is given; TCRdb re-called the 5' RACE reads and lists each CDR3 protein once. The repertoire table contains about 260,000 distinct CDR3 sequences. The source is a woman between 18 and 75 years old in good health. The sample comprised blood T cells: a sorted CD56 or NKG2C T cell subset, CD4+ or CD8+ T cells, or bulk PBMC T cells (not recorded which).

CDR3 sequence: CASSEASGSRYEQYF. The rearrangement links TRBV25-1 to TRBJ2-7; TCRdb returns TRBD2, unconfirmable since there is no DNA. This CDR3 comprises 15 residues. Looked up from germline, CDR1 is MGHDK and CDR2 is SYGVNS.